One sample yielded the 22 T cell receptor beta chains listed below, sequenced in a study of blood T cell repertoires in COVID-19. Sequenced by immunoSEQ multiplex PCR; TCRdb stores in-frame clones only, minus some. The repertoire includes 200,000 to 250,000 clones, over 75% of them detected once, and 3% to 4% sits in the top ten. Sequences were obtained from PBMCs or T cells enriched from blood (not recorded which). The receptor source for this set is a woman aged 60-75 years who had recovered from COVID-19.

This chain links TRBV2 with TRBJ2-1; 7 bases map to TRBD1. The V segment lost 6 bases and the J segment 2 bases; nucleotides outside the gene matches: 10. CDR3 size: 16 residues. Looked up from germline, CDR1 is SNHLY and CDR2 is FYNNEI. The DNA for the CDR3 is TGTGCCAGCAGGAACACAGGGGCGGGCCCCTACAATGAGCAGTTCTTC. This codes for CASRNTGAGPYNEQFF.

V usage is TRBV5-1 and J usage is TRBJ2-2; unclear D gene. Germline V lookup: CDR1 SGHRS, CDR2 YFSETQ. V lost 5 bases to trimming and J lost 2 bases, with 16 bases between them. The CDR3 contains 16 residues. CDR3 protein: CASRTNPASNTGELFF. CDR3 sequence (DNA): TGCGCCAGCAGAACCAACCCAGCTAGTAACACCGGGGAGCTGTTTTTT.

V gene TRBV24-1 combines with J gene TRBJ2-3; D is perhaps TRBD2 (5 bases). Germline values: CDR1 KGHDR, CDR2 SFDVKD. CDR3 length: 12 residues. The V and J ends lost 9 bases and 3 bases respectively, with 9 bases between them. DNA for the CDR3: TGTGCCACCGAGGGTTCAACAGATACGCAGTATTTT. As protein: CATEGSTDTQYF.

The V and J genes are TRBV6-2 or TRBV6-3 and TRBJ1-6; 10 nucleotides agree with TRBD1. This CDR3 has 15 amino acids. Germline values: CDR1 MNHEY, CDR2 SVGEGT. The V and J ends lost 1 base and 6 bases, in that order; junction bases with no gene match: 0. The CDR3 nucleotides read TGTGCCAGCAGTTACTGGGACAGGGGTAATTCACCCCTCCACTTT. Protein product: CASSYWDRGNSPLHF.

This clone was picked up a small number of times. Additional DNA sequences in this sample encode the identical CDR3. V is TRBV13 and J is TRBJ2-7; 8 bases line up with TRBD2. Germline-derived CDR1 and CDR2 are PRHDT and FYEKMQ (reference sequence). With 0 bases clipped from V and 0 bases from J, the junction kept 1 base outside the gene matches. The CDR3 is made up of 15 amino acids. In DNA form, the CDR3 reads TGTGCCAGCAGCTTAGGTCGGGGGGGCTCCTACGAGCAGTACTTC. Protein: CASSLGRGGSYEQYF.

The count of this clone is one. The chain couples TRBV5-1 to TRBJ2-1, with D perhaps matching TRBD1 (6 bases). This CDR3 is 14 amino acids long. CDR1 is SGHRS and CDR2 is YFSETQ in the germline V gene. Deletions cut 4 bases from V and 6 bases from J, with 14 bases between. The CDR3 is CASSRTGTPNEQFF. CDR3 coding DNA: TGCGCCAGCAGCCGTACCGGGACACCCAATGAGCAGTTCTTC.

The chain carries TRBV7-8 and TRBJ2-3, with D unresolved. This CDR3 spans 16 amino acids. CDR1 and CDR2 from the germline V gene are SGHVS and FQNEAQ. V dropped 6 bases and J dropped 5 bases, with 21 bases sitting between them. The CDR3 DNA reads TGTGCCAGCAGTCAGAGCCCGCCCTTCACGGGAGATACGCAGTATTTT. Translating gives CASSQSPPFTGDTQYF.

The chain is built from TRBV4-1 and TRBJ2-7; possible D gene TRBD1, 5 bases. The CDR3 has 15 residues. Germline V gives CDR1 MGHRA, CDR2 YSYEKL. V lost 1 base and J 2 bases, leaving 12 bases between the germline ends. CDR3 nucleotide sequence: TGCGCCAGCAGCCAAGCCCCCTCAGGGACCTACGAGCAGTACTTC. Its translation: CASSQAPSGTYEQYF.

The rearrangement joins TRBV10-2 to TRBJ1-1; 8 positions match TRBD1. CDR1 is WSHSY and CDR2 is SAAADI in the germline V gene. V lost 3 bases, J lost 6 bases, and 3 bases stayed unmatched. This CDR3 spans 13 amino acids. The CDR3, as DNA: TGCGCCAGCAGTGATCAGGGGGCCGCTGAAGCTTTCTTT. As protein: CASSDQGAAEAFF.

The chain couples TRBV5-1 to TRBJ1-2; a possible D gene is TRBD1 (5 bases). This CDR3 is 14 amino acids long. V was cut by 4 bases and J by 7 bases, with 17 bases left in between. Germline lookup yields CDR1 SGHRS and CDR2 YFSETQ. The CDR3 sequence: CASSMTEAGGGYTF. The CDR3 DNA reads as TGCGCCAGCAGCATGACAGAAGCGGGCGGTGGCTACACCTTC.

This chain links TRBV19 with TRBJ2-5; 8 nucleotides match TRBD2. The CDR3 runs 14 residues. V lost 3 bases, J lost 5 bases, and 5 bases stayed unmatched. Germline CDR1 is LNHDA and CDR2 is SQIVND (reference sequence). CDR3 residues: CASSMGLVGETQYF. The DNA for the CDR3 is TGTGCCAGTAGTATGGGACTAGTAGGCGAGACCCAGTACTTC.

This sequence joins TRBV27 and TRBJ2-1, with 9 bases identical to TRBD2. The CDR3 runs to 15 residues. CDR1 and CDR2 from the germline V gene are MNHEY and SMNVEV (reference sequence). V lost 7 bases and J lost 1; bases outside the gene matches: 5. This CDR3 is CASTVSGRSYNEQFF. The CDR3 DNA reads TGTGCCAGCACCGTTAGCGGGAGATCCTACAATGAGCAGTTCTTC.

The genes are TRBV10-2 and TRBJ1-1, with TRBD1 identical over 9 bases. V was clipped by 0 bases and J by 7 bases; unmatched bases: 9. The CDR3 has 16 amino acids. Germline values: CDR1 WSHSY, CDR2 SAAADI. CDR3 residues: CASSESSAGQGFEAFF. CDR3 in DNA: TGCGCCAGCAGTGAGTCGAGCGCGGGACAGGGCTTTGAAGCTTTCTTT.

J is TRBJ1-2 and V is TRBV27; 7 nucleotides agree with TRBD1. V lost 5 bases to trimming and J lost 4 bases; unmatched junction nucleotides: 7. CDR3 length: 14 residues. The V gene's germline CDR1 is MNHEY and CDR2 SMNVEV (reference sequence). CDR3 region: CASSIRQGAYGYTF. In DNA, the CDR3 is TGTGCCAGCAGTATCAGACAGGGAGCCTATGGCTACACCTTC.

CDR3 sequence reads: CASSPSGTGGTQYF. CDR3 sequence (DNA): TGTGCCAGCTCACCAAGCGGGACGGGCGGGACCCAGTACTTC. V gene TRBV18 combines with J gene TRBJ2-5, with 7 bases that match TRBD2. V lost 2 bases and J lost 7; bases outside the gene matches: 7. Looked up from germline, CDR1 is KGHSH and CDR2 is LQKENI. The CDR3 spans 14 residues.

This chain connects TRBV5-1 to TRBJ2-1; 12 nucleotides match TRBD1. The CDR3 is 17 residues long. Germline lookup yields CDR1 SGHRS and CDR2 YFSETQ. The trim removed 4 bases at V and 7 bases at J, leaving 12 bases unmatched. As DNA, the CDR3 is TGCGCCAGCAGCCGATTGGACGGGACAGGGGGCTTGAATGAGCAGTTCTTC. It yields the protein CASSRLDGTGGLNEQFF. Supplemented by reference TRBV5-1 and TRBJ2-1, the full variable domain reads KAGVTQTPRYLIKTRGQQVTLSCSPISGHRSVSWYQQTPGQGLQFLFEYFSETQRNKGNFPGRFSGRQFSNSRSEMNVSTLELGDSALYLCASSRLDGTGGLNEQFFGPGTRLTVL.

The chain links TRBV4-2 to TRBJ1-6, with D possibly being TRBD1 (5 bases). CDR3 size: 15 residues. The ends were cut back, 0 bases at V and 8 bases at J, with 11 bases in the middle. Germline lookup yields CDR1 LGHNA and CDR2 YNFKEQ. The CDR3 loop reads CASSQEGRRDSPLHF. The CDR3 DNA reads TGTGCCAGCAGCCAAGAGGGGCGTAGGGATTCACCCCTCCACTTT.

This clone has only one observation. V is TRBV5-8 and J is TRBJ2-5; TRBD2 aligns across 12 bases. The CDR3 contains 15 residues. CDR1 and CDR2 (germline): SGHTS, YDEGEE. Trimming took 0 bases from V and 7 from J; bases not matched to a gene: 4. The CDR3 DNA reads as TGTGCCAGCAGCTTGGGACTAGCGGGAGTGGGGACCCAGTACTTC. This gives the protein CASSLGLAGVGTQYF. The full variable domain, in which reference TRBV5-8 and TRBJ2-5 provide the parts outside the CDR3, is EAGVTQSPTHLIKTRGQQATLRCSPISGHTSVYWYQQALGLGLQFLLWYDEGEERNRGNFPPRFSGRQFPNYSSELNVNALELEDSALYLCASSLGLAGVGTQYFGPGTRLLVL.

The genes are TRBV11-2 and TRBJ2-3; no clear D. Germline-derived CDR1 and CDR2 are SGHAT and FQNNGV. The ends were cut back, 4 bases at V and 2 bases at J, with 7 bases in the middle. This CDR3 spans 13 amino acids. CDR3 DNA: TGTGCCAGCAGCTCCAGATACACAGATACGCAGTATTTT. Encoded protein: CASSSRYTDTQYF. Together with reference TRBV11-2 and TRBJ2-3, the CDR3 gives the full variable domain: EAGVAQSPRYKIIEKRQSVAFWCNPISGHATLYWYQQILGQGPKLLIQFQNNGVVDDSQLPKDRFSAERLKGVDSTLKIQPAKLEDSAVYLCASSSRYTDTQYFGPGTRLTVL.

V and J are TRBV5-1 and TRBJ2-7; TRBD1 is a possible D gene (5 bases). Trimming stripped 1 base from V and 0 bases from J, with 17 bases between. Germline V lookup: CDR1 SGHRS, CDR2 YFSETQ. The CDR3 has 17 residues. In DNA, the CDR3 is TGCGCCAGCAGCTTGTGGGTCTCTCAGGGATCCTCCTACGAGCAGTACTTC. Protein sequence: CASSLWVSQGSSYEQYF.

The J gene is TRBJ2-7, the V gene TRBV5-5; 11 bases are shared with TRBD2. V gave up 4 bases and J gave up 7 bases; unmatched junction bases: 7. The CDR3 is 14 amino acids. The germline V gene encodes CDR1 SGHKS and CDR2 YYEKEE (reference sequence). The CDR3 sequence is CASSTSGREREQYF. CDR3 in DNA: TGTGCCAGCAGCACTAGCGGGAGAGAGAGAGAGCAGTACTTC.

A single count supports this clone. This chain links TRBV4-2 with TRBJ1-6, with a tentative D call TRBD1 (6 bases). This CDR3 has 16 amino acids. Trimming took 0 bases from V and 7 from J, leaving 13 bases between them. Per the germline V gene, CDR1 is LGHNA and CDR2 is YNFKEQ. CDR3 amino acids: CASSQDLGQQNSPLHF. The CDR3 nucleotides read TGTGCCAGCAGCCAAGATCTTGGACAGCAAAATTCACCCCTCCACTTT.